One and the same sample provided the 8 T cell receptor beta chains below, sequenced in a study of T-cell memory formation after mild COVID-19. TCRdb re-called the 5' RACE reads with MiXCR, one entry per CDR3 protein. The sample contains about 140,000 distinct CDR3 sequences, approximately 6% of which appear only once. The source material was PBMCs or a T cell subset sorted from them (not recorded which). These receptors originate from an adult woman who had mild COVID-19 (a few samples of this study predate the infection). Cell type and time point are not known.

This clonotype was detected only a few times. The CDR3 loop is CASRIGSSNYGYTF. In DNA, the CDR3 is TGCGCCAGCAGGATCGGTTCTTCTAACTATGGCTACACCTTC. The chain links TRBV5-1 to TRBJ1-2, with no clear D. CDR3 size: 14 residues. Deletions cut 5 bases from V and 0 bases from J, with 11 bases between. Germline V gene lookup returns CDR1 SGHRS and CDR2 YFSETQ.

V usage is TRBV7-9 and J usage is TRBJ2-5; weak D call: TRBD1 (7 bases). CDR1 is SEHNR, CDR2 FQNEAQ, per germline (reference sequence). V lost 5 bases, J lost 5 bases, and 21 bases lay in between. This CDR3 has 16 amino acids. The CDR3 DNA reads as TGTGCCAGCAGCGAGTTATTGACAGGGACTCGGGAGACCCAGTACTTC. As protein: CASSELLTGTRETQYF. Based on the CDR3 plus reference TRBV7-9 and TRBJ2-5, the full variable domain is DTGVSQNPRHKITKRGQNVTFRCDPISEHNRLYWYRQTLGQGPEFLTYFQNEAQLEKSRLLSDRFSAERPKGSFSTLEIQRTEQGDSAMYLCASSELLTGTRETQYFGPGTRLLVL.

There are many counts of this clonotype. Mismatch with germline at one junction end may stem from a read error. The chain carries TRBV4-1 and TRBJ2-2; D is unresolved. Germline CDR1 and CDR2: MGHRA and YSYEKL. This CDR3 has 15 residues. The CDR3 protein is CASSQDRQNNGELFF. Written as DNA, the CDR3 is TGCGCCAGCAGCCAAGACAGGCAAAACAACGGGGAGCTGTTTTTT.

This chain links TRBV6-5 with TRBJ1-6; D remains ambiguous. This CDR3 is 12 amino acids long. Germline V gene sequence: CDR1 MNHEY, CDR2 SVGAGI. Deletions cut 6 bases from V and 9 bases from J, with 9 bases between. CDR3 DNA: TGTGCCAGCAGCTCTGTGGGTTCACCCCTCCACTTT. This sequence encodes CASSSVGSPLHF.

V is TRBV2 and J is TRBJ2-1, with 7 bases matching TRBD1. V was clipped by 7 bases and J by 6 bases; unmatched bases: 6. The V gene's germline CDR1 is SNHLY and CDR2 FYNNEI. The CDR3 spans 13 residues. This CDR3 is CASTGTARNEQFF. The CDR3 DNA reads as TGTGCCAGCACTGGGACAGCACGCAATGAGCAGTTCTTC.

This clonotype was detected ten times or more. The chain has TRBV7-8 and TRBJ1-2; unclear D gene. The CDR3 runs to 13 residues. Trimming stripped 6 bases from V and 0 bases from J, with 8 bases between. The germline gives CDR1 SGHVS, CDR2 FQNEAQ. The DNA for the CDR3 is TGTGCCAGCAGTTTTAGAGCTAACTATGGCTACACCTTC. It yields the protein CASSFRANYGYTF.

The chain has TRBV15 and TRBJ1-2; D is ambiguous. V dropped 1 base and J dropped 3 bases, with 12 bases sitting between them. Germline values: CDR1 LNHNV, CDR2 YYDKDF (reference sequence). The CDR3 has 15 amino acids. The CDR3 loop is CATSRGEELYYGYTF. The CDR3 coding sequence is TGTGCCACCAGCAGAGGGGAGGAGTTGTACTATGGCTACACCTTC.

The sample holds a few counts of this clonotype. This chain uses TRBV19 with TRBJ1-2; D unresolved. V dropped 5 bases and J dropped 9 bases, with 10 bases sitting between them. CDR3 size: 11 residues. Germline V gene data show CDR1 as LNHDA and CDR2 as SQIVND (reference sequence). The CDR3 loop reads CASSGSRSYTF. CDR3 DNA sequence: TGTGCCAGTAGTGGTTCCCGAAGCTACACCTTC.